This T cell receptor (beta chain) is from a study of Ad26.COV2.S vaccination and SARS-CoV-2 variants. The overall study: Intramuscular Ad26.COV2.S doses were given once or twice, 56 days apart. Study observations and caveats: Vaccinees showed greater spike-specific TCR breadth than placebo recipients.

Described treatment: over 15 received Ad26.COV2.S at low or high dose, single or two shots; roughly five received placebo; per-sample allocation not given. Day 63 following the first vaccine or placebo injection was when the samples were taken. In this sample, this clone turned up once. The antigen is unknown. Germline CDR1 reads SQVTM; CDR2 reads ANQGSEA. Between the trimmed V and J ends, which lost 5 bases and 2 bases, there was a span of 12 bases. This CDR3 region has 13 residues. The repertoire was sequenced with immunoSEQ multiplex PCR; TCRdb's copy has only in-frame clones and lacks some. The sample contains 500,000 or so clones, roughly 85% of which appear only once.

The receptor comes from a person aged 18-60 years who received the Ad26.COV2.S COVID-19 vaccine or a placebo. The specimen comprised peripheral blood, sampled in a trial of Ad26.COV2.S vaccine versus placebo. J is TRBJ1-1 and V is TRBV29-1, with D perhaps TRBD1 (5 bases). CDR3 sequence reads: CSVTGGINTEAFF. In DNA form, the CDR3 reads TGCAGCGTTACGGGGGGGATCAACACTGAAGCTTTCTTT.